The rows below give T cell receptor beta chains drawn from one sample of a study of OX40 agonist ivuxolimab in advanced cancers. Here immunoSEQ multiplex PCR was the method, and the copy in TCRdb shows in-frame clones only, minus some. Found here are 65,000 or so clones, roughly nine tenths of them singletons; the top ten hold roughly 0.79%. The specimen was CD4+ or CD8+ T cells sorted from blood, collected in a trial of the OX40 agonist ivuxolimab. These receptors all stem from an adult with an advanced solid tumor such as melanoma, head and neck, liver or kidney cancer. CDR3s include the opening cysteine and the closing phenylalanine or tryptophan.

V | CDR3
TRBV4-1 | CASSQDIFRSGTTNEKLFF
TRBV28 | CASSNSGGNNEKLFF
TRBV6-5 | CASTPDRIHGYTF
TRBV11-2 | CASSGPGSLDGYTF
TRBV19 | CASSNGQNYGYTF
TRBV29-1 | CSVEDVGRGTDTQYF
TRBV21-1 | CASSKPPGLAGGQFTGELFF
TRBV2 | CASPASTAQNIQYF
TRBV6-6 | CASSSTLDRYGYTF
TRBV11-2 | CASSLSTVRTGANYGYTF
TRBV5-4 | CASSGQSYEQYF
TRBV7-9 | CASSDPVDTQYF
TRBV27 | CASSFRGRYNEQFF
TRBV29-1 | CSVTGAGPYEQYF
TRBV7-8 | CASSLRGQGAGQPQHF
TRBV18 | CASSPMDDRGRKTQYF
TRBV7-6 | CASSLGAGRETQYF
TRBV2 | CASTGGAGLAGEETQYF
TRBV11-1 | CASSLRGAGAGANVLTF
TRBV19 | CASSILDFRSNQPQHF
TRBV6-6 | CASSRLGRQPQHF
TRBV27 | CASSRDRGPWGANVLTF
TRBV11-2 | CASSLGGHSYEQYF
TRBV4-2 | CASSQGDYERETQYF
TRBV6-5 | CASTGQPNTGELFF
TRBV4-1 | CASSPEGRPQETQYF
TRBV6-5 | CASGTSGTAAQYF
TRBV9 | CASSPNGVRETQYF
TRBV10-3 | CAISDSTGGREKLFF
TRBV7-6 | CASSLTQGDGYTF
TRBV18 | CASSPGVAGTYEQYF
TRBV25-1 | CASSRGTYNEQFF
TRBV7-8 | CASSPQDYEQYF
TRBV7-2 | CASSLGPRGTGMRYTF
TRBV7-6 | CASSLAETNTEAFF
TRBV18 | CASSLRGLGLNTEAFF
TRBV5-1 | CASSQMQGDTQYF
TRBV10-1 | CASNPPRGNEQYF
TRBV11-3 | CASSPGQGVKTQYF
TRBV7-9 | CASRGAGTEYRSSYNEQFF
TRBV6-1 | CASRSGTGVTYEQYF
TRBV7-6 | CAVGTGGRETQYF
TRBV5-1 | CASSLVGDWKYF
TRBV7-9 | CASSLAMENTQYF
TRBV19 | CASSKLGTGGTDTQYF
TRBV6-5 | CASSSSGTGGGYEQYF
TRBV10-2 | CASSRQGGLAGANVLTF
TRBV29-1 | CSARGQGDSEAFF
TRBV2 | CASSILAEGKNIQYF
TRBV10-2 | CASSEDRPAGYTF
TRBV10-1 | CASRPLNTEAFF
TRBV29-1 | CSVRSGAREKLFF